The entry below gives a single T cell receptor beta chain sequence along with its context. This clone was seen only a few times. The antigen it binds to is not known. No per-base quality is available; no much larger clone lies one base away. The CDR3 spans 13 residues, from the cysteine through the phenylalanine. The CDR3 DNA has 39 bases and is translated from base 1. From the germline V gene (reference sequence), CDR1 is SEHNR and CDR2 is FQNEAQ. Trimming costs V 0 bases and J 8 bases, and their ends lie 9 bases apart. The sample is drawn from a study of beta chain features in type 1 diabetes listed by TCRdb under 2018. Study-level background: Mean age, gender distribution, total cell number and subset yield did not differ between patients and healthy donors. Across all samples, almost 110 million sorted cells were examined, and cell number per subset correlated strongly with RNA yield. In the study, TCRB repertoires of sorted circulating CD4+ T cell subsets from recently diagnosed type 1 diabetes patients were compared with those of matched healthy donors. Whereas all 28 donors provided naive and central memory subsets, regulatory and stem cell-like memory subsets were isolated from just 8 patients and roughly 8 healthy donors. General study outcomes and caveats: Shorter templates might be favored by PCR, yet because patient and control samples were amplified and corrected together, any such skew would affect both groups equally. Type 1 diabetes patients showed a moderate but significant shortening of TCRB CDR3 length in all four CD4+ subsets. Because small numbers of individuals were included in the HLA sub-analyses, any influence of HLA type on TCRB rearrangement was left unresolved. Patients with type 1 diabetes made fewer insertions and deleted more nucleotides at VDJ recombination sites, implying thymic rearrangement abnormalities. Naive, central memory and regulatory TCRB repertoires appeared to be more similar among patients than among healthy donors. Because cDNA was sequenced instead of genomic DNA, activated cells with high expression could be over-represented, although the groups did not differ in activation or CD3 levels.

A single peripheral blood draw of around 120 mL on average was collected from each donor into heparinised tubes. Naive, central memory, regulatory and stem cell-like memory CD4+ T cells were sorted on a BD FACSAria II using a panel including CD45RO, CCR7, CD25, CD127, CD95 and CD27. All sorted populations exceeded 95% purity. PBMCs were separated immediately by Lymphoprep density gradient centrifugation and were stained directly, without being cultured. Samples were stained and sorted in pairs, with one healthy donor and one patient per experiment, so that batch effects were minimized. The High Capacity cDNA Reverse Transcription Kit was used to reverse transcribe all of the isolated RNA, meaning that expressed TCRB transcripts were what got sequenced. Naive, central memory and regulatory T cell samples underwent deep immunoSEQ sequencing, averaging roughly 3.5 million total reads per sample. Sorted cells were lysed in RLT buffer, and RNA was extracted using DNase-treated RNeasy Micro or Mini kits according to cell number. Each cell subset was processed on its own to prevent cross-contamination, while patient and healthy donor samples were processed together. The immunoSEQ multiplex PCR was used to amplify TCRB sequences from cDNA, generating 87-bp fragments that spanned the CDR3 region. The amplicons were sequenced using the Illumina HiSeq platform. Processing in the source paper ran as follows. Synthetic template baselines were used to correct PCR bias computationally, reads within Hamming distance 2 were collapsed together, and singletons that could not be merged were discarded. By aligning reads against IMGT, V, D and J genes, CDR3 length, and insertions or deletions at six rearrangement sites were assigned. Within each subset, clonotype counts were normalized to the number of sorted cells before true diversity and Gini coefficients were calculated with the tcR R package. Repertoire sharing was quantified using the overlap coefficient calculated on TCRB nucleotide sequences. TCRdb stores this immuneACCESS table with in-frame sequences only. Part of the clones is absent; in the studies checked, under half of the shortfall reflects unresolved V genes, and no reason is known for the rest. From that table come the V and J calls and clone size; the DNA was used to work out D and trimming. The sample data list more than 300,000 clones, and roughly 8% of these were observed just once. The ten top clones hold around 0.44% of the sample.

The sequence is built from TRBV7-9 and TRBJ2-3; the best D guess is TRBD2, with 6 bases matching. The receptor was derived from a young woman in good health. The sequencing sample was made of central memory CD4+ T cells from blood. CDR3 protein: CASSLAGGGTQYF. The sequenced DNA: TGTGCCAGCAGCTTAGCTGGGGGAGGTACGCAGTATTTT.